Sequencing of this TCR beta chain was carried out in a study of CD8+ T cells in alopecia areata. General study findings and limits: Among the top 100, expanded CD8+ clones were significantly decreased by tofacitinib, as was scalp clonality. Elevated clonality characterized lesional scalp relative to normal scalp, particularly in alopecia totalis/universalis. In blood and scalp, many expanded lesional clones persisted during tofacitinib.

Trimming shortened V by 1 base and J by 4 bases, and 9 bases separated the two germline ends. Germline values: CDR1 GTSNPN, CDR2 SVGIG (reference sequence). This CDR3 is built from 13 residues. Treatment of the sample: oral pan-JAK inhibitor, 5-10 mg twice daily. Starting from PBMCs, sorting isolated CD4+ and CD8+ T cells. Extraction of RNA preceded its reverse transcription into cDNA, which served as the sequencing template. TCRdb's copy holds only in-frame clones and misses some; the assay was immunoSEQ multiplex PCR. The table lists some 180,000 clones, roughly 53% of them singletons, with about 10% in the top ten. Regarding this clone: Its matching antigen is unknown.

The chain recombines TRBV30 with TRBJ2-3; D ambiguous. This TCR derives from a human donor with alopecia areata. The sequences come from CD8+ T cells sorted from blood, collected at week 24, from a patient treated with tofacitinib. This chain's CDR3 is CAWSEGSSDTQYF. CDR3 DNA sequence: TGTGCCTGGAGTGAGGGTAGCTCAGATACGCAGTATTTT. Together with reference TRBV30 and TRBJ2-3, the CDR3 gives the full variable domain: SQTIHQWPATLVQPVGSPLSLECTVEGTSNPNLYWYRQAAGRGLQLLFYSVGIGQISSEVPQNLSASRPQDRQFILSSKKLLLSDSGFYLCAWSEGSSDTQYFGPGTRLTVL.